These 30 T cell receptor beta chains share one sample of origin, sequenced in a study of OX40 agonist ivuxolimab in advanced cancers. Repertoires were generated with immunoSEQ multiplex PCR, while TCRdb's copy carries only in-frame clones and drops some. The sample carries around 120,000 clones, 75% to 90% recorded once. Source: CD4+ or CD8+ T cells sorted from blood, taken in a trial of the OX40 agonist ivuxolimab. The receptor set was obtained from an adult with an advanced solid tumor such as melanoma, head and neck, liver or kidney cancer.

This clone was counted a few times. The chain uses TRBV30 and TRBJ1-6, with no clear D. Germline CDR1 and CDR2: GTSNPN and SVGIG (reference sequence). The CDR3 totals 12 residues. The V end was cut by 0 bases, the J end by 7 bases, with 4 bases between. The CDR3 bases are TGTGCCTGGAGTGTACAGAATTCACCCCTCCACTTT. It codes for CAWSVQNSPLHF.

Only one count was recorded for this clone. This chain connects TRBV7-9 to TRBJ2-7, with unresolved D. Trimming stripped 2 bases from V and 0 bases from J, with 5 bases between. The CDR3 spans 13 residues. Germline-derived CDR1 and CDR2 are SEHNR and FQNEAQ (reference sequence). In nucleotides, the CDR3 is TGTGCCAGCAGCTTACTGGGCTCCTACGAGCAGTACTTC. This translates into CASSLLGSYEQYF.

This clone was recorded once. This rearrangement joins TRBV5-1 to TRBJ2-3, with 7 bases fitting TRBD1. Germline CDR1 reads SGHRS; CDR2 reads YFSETQ. This CDR3 is built from 15 residues. After removal of 3 bases from V and 5 bases from J, the junction contained 9 bases not matched to a gene. CDR3 DNA sequence: TGCGCCAGCAGCTCCGGGGCACAGGGGAAAGATACGCAGTATTTT. It codes for CASSSGAQGKDTQYF.

The V gene is TRBV7-2, the J gene TRBJ2-5; 8 bases are shared with TRBD2. CDR3 length: 14 residues. V lost 1 base to trimming and J lost 5 bases; unmatched junction nucleotides: 3. Germline V gene lookup returns CDR1 SGHTA and CDR2 FQGNSA. The CDR3 coding sequence is TGTGCCAGCAGCTTAGTAGGCGGGGGGGAGACCCAGTACTTC. Its translation is CASSLVGGGETQYF.

V and J are TRBV5-1 and TRBJ2-1; TRBD1 agrees at 8 bases. Germline assignment: CDR1 SGHRS and CDR2 YFSETQ. This CDR3 contains 13 residues. With 5 bases clipped from V and 10 bases from J, the junction kept 8 bases outside the gene matches. CDR3 in amino acids: CASRGGQVYEQFF. CDR3 nucleotides: TGCGCCAGCAGGGGGGGACAGGTCTACGAGCAGTTCTTC.

In the case of this clone: The junction and the germline gene differ at one end; a read error may be behind it. V usage is TRBV7-7 and J usage is TRBJ2-3, with 9 bases aligning to TRBD2. This CDR3 comprises 16 residues. CDR1 and CDR2 from the germline V gene are SSHAT and FNYEAQ (reference sequence). CDR3 sequence (DNA): TGTGCTAGCAGCGAGGGAGCGGGGGGTATCACAGATACGCAGTATTTT. Translation: CASSEGAGGITDTQYF.

The genes are TRBV19 and TRBJ1-5; D unclear. The length of the CDR3 is 14 residues. Per germline, CDR1 LNHDA and CDR2 SQIVND (reference sequence). V was pared by 2 bases and J by 7 bases, with 12 bases between. The DNA for the CDR3 is TGTGCCAGTAGTATAACGCCAAGTAACCAGCCCCAGCATTTT. It specifies CASSITPSNQPQHF.

The chain employs TRBV29-1 and TRBJ1-4; possible D gene TRBD1, 5 bases. Deletions cut 0 bases from V and 11 bases from J, with 13 bases between. The V gene's germline CDR1 is SQVTM and CDR2 ANQGSEA. This CDR3 comprises 13 residues. CDR3 residues: CSVEEGATSKLFF. The CDR3, as DNA: TGCAGCGTTGAAGAAGGGGCGACGTCGAAACTGTTTTTT.

The rearrangement links TRBV14 to TRBJ2-6; D unresolved. V was clipped by 5 bases and J by 4 bases, with 6 bases between them. CDR1 and CDR2 (germline): SGHDN, FVKESK. This CDR3 comprises 13 residues. Here the CDR3 DNA reads TGTGCCAGCAGCTTTCGGGGGGCCAACGTCCTGACTTTC. Protein sequence: CASSFRGANVLTF.

The rearrangement joins TRBV6-1 to TRBJ1-2; tentatively, D is TRBD1 (6 bases). Germline loops: CDR1 MNHNS, CDR2 SASEGT. The CDR3 runs to 14 residues. V lost 6 bases and J lost 8, with 19 bases in between. CDR3 in amino acids: CASSLDRSGLGYTF. The CDR3 nucleotides are TGTGCCAGCAGCCTCGACAGGAGCGGATTGGGCTACACCTTC.

This rearrangement joins TRBV7-2 to TRBJ2-3, with 9 bases identical to TRBD1. Unmatched junction bases numbered 10, after V lost 3 bases and J lost 0 bases. CDR3 length: 18 residues. Germline values: CDR1 SGHTA, CDR2 FQGNSA. This CDR3 reads CASSFLLGQGSSTDTQYF. The CDR3 nucleotides are TGTGCCAGCAGCTTTTTGCTAGGACAGGGGTCTAGCACAGATACGCAGTATTTT.

V usage is TRBV5-1 and J usage is TRBJ1-3, with TRBD1 as a possible D gene (5 bases). This CDR3 spans 15 amino acids. Germline V CDR1 and CDR2: SGHRS, YFSETQ. V shed 2 bases and J shed 4 bases, with 13 bases lying between them. The CDR3 sequence: CASSLAGADGNTIYF. CDR3 coding DNA: TGCGCCAGCAGCTTAGCCGGGGCTGACGGAAACACCATATATTTT. The variable domain in full, with the rest retrieved from reference TRBV5-1 and TRBJ1-3, is KAGVTQTPRYLIKTRGQQVTLSCSPISGHRSVSWYQQTPGQGLQFLFEYFSETQRNKGNFPGRFSGRQFSNSRSEMNVSTLELGDSALYLCASSLAGADGNTIYFGEGSWLTVV.

A single count supports this clone. The chain uses TRBV19 and TRBJ2-1, with a tentative D call TRBD1 (6 bases). The CDR3 runs to 13 residues. V was clipped by 9 bases and J by 8 bases, with 17 bases between them. Germline V CDR1 and CDR2: LNHDA, SQIVND (reference sequence). The CDR3 DNA reads TGTGCCAGCGCGAGGTTTGGGGGCCATGAGCAGTTCTTC. Protein: CASARFGGHEQFF.

This chain connects TRBV30 to TRBJ2-3; tentatively, D is TRBD2 (5 bases). V was trimmed by 2 bases and J by 4 bases, leaving 7 bases between them. This CDR3 contains 12 residues. CDR1 is GTSNPN, CDR2 SVGIG, per germline (reference sequence). CDR3 DNA: TGTGCCTGGAGTAGCGGACCAGATACGCAGTATTTT. It encodes CAWSSGPDTQYF.

This clone appeared a single time. The gene calls are TRBV30 and TRBJ1-4; D remains ambiguous. Looked up from germline, CDR1 is GTSNPN and CDR2 is SVGIG (reference sequence). The length of the CDR3 is 14 residues. The germline V and J ends were trimmed by 2 bases and 8 bases, with 15 bases remaining between them. The chain's CDR3 is CAWSTGRMGEKLFF. For the CDR3, the DNA is TGTGCCTGGAGTACCGGACGGATGGGAGAAAAACTGTTTTTT.

The rearrangement uses TRBV5-1 and TRBJ1-2; 10 nucleotides agree with TRBD1. This CDR3 contains 14 residues. Germline V gene sequence: CDR1 SGHRS, CDR2 YFSETQ. V shed 0 bases, J shed 5 bases, and the junction held 1 base outside the gene matches. CDR3 loop: CASSLGGQGYGYTF. DNA of the CDR3: TGCGCCAGCAGCTTGGGGGGACAGGGGTATGGCTACACCTTC.

The rearrangement links TRBV28 to TRBJ2-2, with a weak D call TRBD2 (5 bases). Trimming took 8 bases from V and 6 from J, leaving 7 bases between them. CDR3 length equals 11 residues. Germline assignment: CDR1 MDHEN and CDR2 SYDVKM. The CDR3 DNA reads as TGTGCCAGCGGGAGCCCCGGGGAGCTGTTTTTT. This translates into CASGSPGELFF.

This rearrangement joins TRBV15 to TRBJ1-3, with 9 positions matching TRBD1. Germline V CDR1 and CDR2: LNHNV, YYDKDF (reference sequence). The CDR3 spans 19 residues. The junction had 10 bases not matched to a gene; V was cut back by 1 base and J by 0 bases. CDR3 region: CATSRGTGGYLSSGNTIYF. The CDR3 nucleotides read TGTGCCACCAGCAGAGGTACAGGGGGCTACCTGAGCTCTGGAAACACCATATATTTT.

This chain connects TRBV19 to TRBJ2-1; D is uncertain. Trimming took 1 base from V and 8 from J, leaving 21 bases between them. CDR1 is LNHDA and CDR2 is SQIVND in the germline V gene (reference sequence). The CDR3 totals 17 residues. CDR3 region: CASSIVVGRSSRDEQFF. For the CDR3, the DNA is TGTGCCAGTAGTATAGTGGTCGGGCGGTCGAGTCGCGATGAGCAGTTCTTC.

The CDR3: CASSPGLAGGVQETQYF. The CDR3 region has the DNA TGTGCCAGCAGCCCGGGACTAGCGGGGGGCGTCCAAGAGACCCAGTACTTC. V and J are TRBV7-6 and TRBJ2-5; 15 positions agree with TRBD2. This CDR3 region has 17 residues. The germline gives CDR1 SGHVS, CDR2 FNYEAQ. J gave up 1 base and V 5 bases, and 5 bases lay outside the gene matches.

The CDR3 bases are TGTGCCTGGAGTGTACAGGGTTCCGGGACCCAGTACTTC. It yields the protein CAWSVQGSGTQYF. The chain uses TRBV30 and TRBJ2-5; D perhaps matches TRBD1 (6 bases). The CDR3 extends over 13 amino acids. Trimming removed 0 bases at V and 7 bases at J, with 12 bases between. Germline values: CDR1 GTSNPN, CDR2 SVGIG (reference sequence).

The chain joins TRBV28 to TRBJ1-4, with a possible D match to TRBD1 (5 bases). Per the germline V gene, CDR1 is MDHEN and CDR2 is SYDVKM. This CDR3 has 17 residues. Trimming took 3 bases from V and 8 from J, leaving 22 bases between them. CDR3 sequence: CASSFAGPPGTREKLFF. Written as DNA, the CDR3 is TGTGCCAGCAGTTTTGCGGGTCCTCCGGGGACTAGAGAAAAACTGTTTTTT. Full variable domain (rest looked up from reference TRBV28 and TRBJ1-4): DVKVTQSSRYLVKRTGEKVFLECVQDMDHENMFWYRQDPGLGLRLIYFSYDVKMKEKGDIPEGYSVSREKKERFSLILESASTNQTSMYLCASSFAGPPGTREKLFFGSGTQLSVL.

The V gene is TRBV11-2, the J gene TRBJ1-5; 7 bases align to TRBD1. Germline V gene data show CDR1 as SGHAT and CDR2 as FQNNGV. The CDR3 has 13 residues. After removal of 8 bases from V and 3 bases from J, the junction contained 4 bases not matched to a gene. The CDR3 region is CASGGTDNQPQHF. CDR3 DNA sequence: TGTGCCAGCGGCGGGACAGACAATCAGCCCCAGCATTTT.

This sequence joins TRBV7-2 and TRBJ1-1; 8 nucleotides match TRBD1. The J segment lost 1 base and the V segment lost 5 bases, leaving 6 bases of the junction unmatched. Germline V gives CDR1 SGHTA, CDR2 FQGNSA. The CDR3 runs to 15 residues. The DNA of the CDR3 is TGTGCCAGCAGCCCTACAGGGGGGGCGAACACTGAAGCTTTCTTT. Protein product: CASSPTGGANTEAFF.

J is TRBJ2-3 and V is TRBV10-3; D uncertain. Germline loops: CDR1 ENHRY, CDR2 SYGVKD. The CDR3 contains 13 residues. V lost 7 bases and J lost 2, with 10 bases in between. CDR3 coding DNA: TGTGCCATCAATAGGGAAATCACAGATACGCAGTATTTT. This gives the protein CAINREITDTQYF.

The rearrangement uses TRBV7-9 and TRBJ2-1, with D unclear. V lost 3 bases, J lost 0 bases, and 12 bases lay in between. Germline V gene lookup returns CDR1 SEHNR and CDR2 FQNEAQ (reference sequence). The CDR3 has 16 amino acids. The CDR3 reads CASSLEAMSSYNEQFF. CDR3 DNA sequence: TGTGCCAGCAGCTTGGAAGCGATGAGCTCCTACAATGAGCAGTTCTTC.

V and J are TRBV6-6 and TRBJ1-1; maybe TRBD1 (6 bases). This CDR3 is 15 amino acids long. CDR1 is MNHNY, CDR2 SVGAGI, per germline (reference sequence). V gave up 2 bases and J gave up 1 base, with 11 bases separating them. The CDR3 spells CASSYEGQPNTEAFF. CDR3 DNA: TGTGCCAGCAGTTACGAAGGACAGCCGAACACTGAAGCTTTCTTT.

This chain links TRBV5-8 with TRBJ1-5; 7 bases align to TRBD1. V was pared by 4 bases and J by 2 bases, with 3 bases of the junction left unmatched. Germline loops: CDR1 SGHTS, CDR2 YDEGEE. There are 14 residues in the CDR3. CDR3 loop: CASSPGQGNQPQHF. DNA for the CDR3: TGTGCCAGCAGCCCCGGACAGGGCAATCAGCCCCAGCATTTT. The entire variable domain, with the rest obtained from reference TRBV5-8 and TRBJ1-5, is as follows: EAGVTQSPTHLIKTRGQQATLRCSPISGHTSVYWYQQALGLGLQFLLWYDEGEERNRGNFPPRFSGRQFPNYSSELNVNALELEDSALYLCASSPGQGNQPQHFGDGTRLSIL.

To note about this clone: Other DNA sequences in this specimen translate into the identical CDR3. The V gene is TRBV28, the J gene TRBJ1-1; 7 bases are shared with TRBD1. The CDR3 length is 14 residues. V gave up 4 bases and J gave up 1 base; unmatched junction bases: 3. CDR1 is MDHEN, CDR2 SYDVKM, per germline. The CDR3 nucleotides read TGTGCCAGCAGTTCAGGGGGGGAGAACACTGAAGCTTTCTTT. Translated: CASSSGGENTEAFF.

The V gene is TRBV6-5, the J gene TRBJ1-4; TRBD1 aligns across 8 bases. Losses at the gene ends were 5 bases for V and 11 bases for J; bases not matched to a gene: 10. CDR3 length: 14 residues. The germline V gene encodes CDR1 MNHEY and CDR2 SVGAGI. The CDR3 DNA sequence: TGTGCCAGCAGTCCGCGGACAGGGAACGGGAAACTGTTTTTT. Protein product: CASSPRTGNGKLFF.